The 7 T cell receptor beta chains in this list originate from one sample, sequenced in a study of Graves' ophthalmopathy and Graves' hyperthyroidism. Amplified material comprised TCR beta CDR3 regions derived from RNA transcripts. Second-round multiplex PCR came after first-round RT-PCR with HTBI primers. In TCRdb, the multiplex PCR reads were re-called with MiXCR into one record per CDR3 protein. Here the sample spans a few hundred thousand distinct CDR3 sequences, 39% being singletons. Material: peripheral blood or thyroid tissue (not recorded which). These receptors were collected from an adult man with Graves' hyperthyroidism.

This clonotype was found many times. The chain recombines TRBV24-1 with TRBJ2-7; tentative D call: TRBD2 (5 bases). The germline gives CDR1 KGHDR, CDR2 SFDVKD. The CDR3 has 17 residues. V was cut by 6 bases and J by 5 bases, with 25 bases left in between. The CDR3 loop reads CATSSGRAPTTAHEQYF. The DNA of the CDR3 is TGTGCCACCAGTAGCGGAAGGGCTCCTACCACGGCCCACGAGCAGTACTTC.

This clonotype was seen at least ten times. This chain uses TRBV7-2 with TRBJ1-6; D may be TRBD1 (6 bases). Germline lookup yields CDR1 SGHTA and CDR2 FQGNSA. Trimming cost V 5 bases and J 7 bases, with 12 bases left between them. This CDR3 is 14 amino acids long. CDR3 nucleotides: TGTGCCAGCAGCGGGGGCTTTAAGAATTCACCCCTCCACTTT. Translation: CASSGGFKNSPLHF.

This clonotype has a handful of counts. The rearrangement links TRBV7-2 to TRBJ2-7, with 8 bases fitting TRBD1. CDR3 size: 14 residues. The trim removed 5 bases at V and 0 bases at J, leaving 3 bases unmatched. Germline CDR1 is SGHTA and CDR2 is FQGNSA. Here the CDR3 reads CASSRTGISYEQYF. CDR3 coding DNA: TGTGCCAGCAGCCGGACAGGGATCTCCTACGAGCAGTACTTC. The entire variable domain, with the rest obtained from reference TRBV7-2 and TRBJ2-7, is as follows: GAGVSQSPSNKVTEKGKDVELRCDPISGHTALYWYRQSLGQGLEFLIYFQGNSAPDKSGLPSDRFSAERTGGSVSTLTIQRTQQEDSAVYLCASSRTGISYEQYFGPGTRLTVT.

There are many counts of this clonotype. The rearrangement joins TRBV29-1 to TRBJ2-6, with 7 bases lining up with TRBD2. The CDR3 totals 17 residues. Looked up from germline, CDR1 is SQVTM and CDR2 is ANQGSEA. With V trimmed by 8 bases and J by 2 bases, 15 bases remained unmatched. The CDR3 DNA sequence: TGCAGCCCCCGTTGCGGGGAGGGCCCCCCTGGGGCCAACGTCCTGACTTTC. It translates to CSPRCGEGPPGANVLTF.

This rearrangement joins TRBV2 to TRBJ2-7; 9 nucleotides match TRBD1. Germline V gene sequence: CDR1 SNHLY, CDR2 FYNNEI. This CDR3 is 17 amino acids long. V gave up 8 bases and J gave up 3 bases; unmatched junction bases: 17. CDR3 in DNA: TGTGCCAGCTCACCTACCGGGACAGGGACTCTTGGCTACGAGCAGTACTTC. The encoded protein is CASSPTGTGTLGYEQYF.

At least ten counts were recorded for this clonotype. CDR3 residues: CSVVWGLSGELFF. CDR3 in DNA: TGCAGCGTTGTTTGGGGGCTGTCCGGGGAGCTGTTTTTT. This chain connects TRBV29-1 to TRBJ2-2; the D gene is possibly TRBD1 (6 bases). Germline CDR1 SQVTM, CDR2 ANQGSEA. V was cut by 4 bases and J by 6 bases, with 12 bases left in between. The CDR3 runs to 13 residues.

The CDR3 sequence is CASSFWGGTEAFF. The CDR3 nucleotides read TGTGCCAGCAGTTTCTGGGGGGGCACTGAAGCTTTCTTT. The rearrangement links TRBV7-8 to TRBJ1-1; TRBD1 is a possible D gene (5 bases). The V gene's germline CDR1 is SGHVS and CDR2 FQNEAQ. Trimming pared 6 bases from V and 4 bases from J, leaving 12 bases between. The length of the CDR3 is 13 residues.